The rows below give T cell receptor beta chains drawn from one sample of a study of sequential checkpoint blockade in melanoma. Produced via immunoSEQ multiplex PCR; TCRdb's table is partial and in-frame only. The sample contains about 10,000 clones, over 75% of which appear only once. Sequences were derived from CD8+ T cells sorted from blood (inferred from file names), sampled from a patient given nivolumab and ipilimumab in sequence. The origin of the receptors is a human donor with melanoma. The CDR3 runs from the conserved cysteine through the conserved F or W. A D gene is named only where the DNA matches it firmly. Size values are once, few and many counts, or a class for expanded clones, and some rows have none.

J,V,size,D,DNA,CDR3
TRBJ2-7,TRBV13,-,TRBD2,TGTGCCAGCAGCCCCCGGGGGGGCAGTTCCTACGAGCAGTACTTC,CASSPRGGSSYEQYF
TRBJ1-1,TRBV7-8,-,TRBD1,TGTGCCAGCAGGAACTCAGGGGGCCTTGAAGCTTTCTTT,CASRNSGGLEAFF
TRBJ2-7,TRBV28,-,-,TGTGCCAGCAGTCCACAGGGTGCCCAGTACTTC,CASSPQGAQYF
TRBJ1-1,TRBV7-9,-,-,TGTGCCAGCAGCTTGGCCCCGGAGACGAACACTGAAGCTTTCTTT,CASSLAPETNTEAFF
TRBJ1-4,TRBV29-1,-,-,TGCAGCGTTGGCTATTCAACTAATGAAAAACTGTTTTTT,CSVGYSTNEKLFF
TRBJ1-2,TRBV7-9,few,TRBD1,TGTGCCAGCAGCTTCACAGGGGACTATGGCTACACCTTC,CASSFTGDYGYTF
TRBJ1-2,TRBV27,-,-,TGTGCCAGCAGTCTATCTACAGGGACCGCCTATGGCTACACCTTC,CASSLSTGTAYGYTF
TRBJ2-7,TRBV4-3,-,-,TGCGCCAGCAGCCAAGATTTTCTGCGGGGTCCCCGAAGGTCCGAGCAGTACTTC,CASSQDFLRGPRRSEQYF
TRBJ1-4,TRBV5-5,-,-,TGTGCCAGCAGCTTGGCGACAGGCCTCTATAAAGCAACTAATGAAAAACTGTTTTTT,CASSLATGLYKATNEKLFF
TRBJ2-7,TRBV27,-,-,TGTGCCAGCAGTTTACGTTCCCGGTACGAGCAGTACTTC,CASSLRSRYEQYF
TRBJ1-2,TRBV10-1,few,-,TGCGCCAGCAGTGATCTATACTCTGGTGGCTACACCTTC,CASSDLYSGGYTF
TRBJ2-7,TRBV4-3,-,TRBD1,TGCGCCAGCAGCCAAGATGGGACAGGGTTTTCCTACGAGCAGTACTTC,CASSQDGTGFSYEQYF
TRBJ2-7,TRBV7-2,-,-,TGTGCCAGCAGCTTTCATCAGGAGGGCTACGAGCAGTACTTC,CASSFHQEGYEQYF
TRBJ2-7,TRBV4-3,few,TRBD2,TGCGCCAGCAGCCTTACCACTAGCGGGGGGGCCTACGAGCAGTACTTC,CASSLTTSGGAYEQYF
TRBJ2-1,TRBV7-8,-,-,TGTGCCAGCAGCGTGTGGGGCGATGCGGCCAATGAGCAGTTCTTC,CASSVWGDAANEQFF
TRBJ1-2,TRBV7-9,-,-,TGTGCCAGCAGCTGGCCCGGGACTGGAGACTATGGCTACACCTTC,CASSWPGTGDYGYTF
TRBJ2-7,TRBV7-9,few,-,TGTGCCAGCAGCTTAGGGGCCAGTACCTACGAGCAGTACTTC,CASSLGASTYEQYF
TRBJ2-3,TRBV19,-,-,TGTGCCAGTAGTTTAGGGGGAGGTACAGATACGCAGTATTTT,CASSLGGGTDTQYF
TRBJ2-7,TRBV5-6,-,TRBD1,TGTGCCAGCAGCCCGGGACAGGGGGCCTACGAGCAGTACTTC,CASSPGQGAYEQYF
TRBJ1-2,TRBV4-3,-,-,TGCGCCAGCAGCCAAGTCGGGTCGGTTCCTAACTATGGCTACACCTTC,CASSQVGSVPNYGYTF
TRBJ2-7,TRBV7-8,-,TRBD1,TGTGCCAGCAGCATTGGGACAGACGAGCAGTACTTC,CASSIGTDEQYF
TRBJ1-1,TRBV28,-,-,TGTGCCAGCAGCCGCCCCCGGAGGGTGGGGTTGAACACTGAAGCTTTCTTT,CASSRPRRVGLNTEAFF